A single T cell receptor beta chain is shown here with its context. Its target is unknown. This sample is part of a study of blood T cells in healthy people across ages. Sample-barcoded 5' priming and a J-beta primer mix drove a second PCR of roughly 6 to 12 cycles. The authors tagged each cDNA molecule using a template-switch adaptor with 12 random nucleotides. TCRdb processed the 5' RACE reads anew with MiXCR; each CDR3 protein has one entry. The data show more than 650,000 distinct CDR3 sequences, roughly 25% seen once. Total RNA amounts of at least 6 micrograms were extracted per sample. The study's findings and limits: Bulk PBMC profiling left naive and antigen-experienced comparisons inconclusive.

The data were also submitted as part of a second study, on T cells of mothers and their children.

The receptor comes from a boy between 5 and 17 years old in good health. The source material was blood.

As DNA, the CDR3 is TGCAGTGCTCCTCGCCCAGGGGGCCGGGCCTACAATGAGCAGTTCTTC. This translates into CSAPRPGGRAYNEQFF. V usage is TRBV20-1 and J usage is TRBJ2-5; 8 bases are a match to TRBD1. The end of the DNA is better explained by TRBJ2-1, so the J call may be wrong. Germline lookup yields CDR1 DFQATT and CDR2 SNEGSKA (reference sequence). The CDR3 totals 16 residues.